The clone carrying this T cell receptor beta chain appeared a few times. These data originate in a study of blood T cell repertoires in COVID-19. The CDR3 has 16 amino acids. Trimming removed 5 bases from V and 3 bases from J, with 17 bases in between. The V gene's germline CDR1 is LNHDA and CDR2 SQIVND (reference sequence). Using immunoSEQ multiplex PCR, the repertoire was profiled, and TCRdb retains in-frame clones only, with some absent. This sample has about 280,000 clones, with around 87% found just once. Sequencing was carried out using PBMCs or T cells enriched from blood (not recorded which). This sequence originates from a woman between 18 and 29 years old with acute COVID-19. The chain employs TRBV19 and TRBJ2-1; TRBD2 is a possible D gene (6 bases). The CDR3 DNA sequence: TGTGCCAGTAGTCTGGAACTAGCTACGGACTACAATGAGCAGTTCTTC. Translating gives CASSLELATDYNEQFF.